This TCR beta chain stems from a study of CD8+ T cells in alopecia areata. After isolation, RNA underwent reverse transcription to generate cDNA as the sequencing template. Produced via immunoSEQ multiplex PCR; TCRdb's table is partial and in-frame only. The sample yields around 8,400 clones, less than 75% seen once. CD4+ cells from about 5 patients were sorted into CD25+CD127- cells. There are a few counts of this clone. The V gene lost 5 bases and the J gene lost 1 base, with 11 bases spanning the gap. The CDR3 covers 14 residues. Per germline, CDR1 SGHRS and CDR2 YFSETQ. Sequencing was done on a sample of CD4+ Tregs sorted from blood. The chain carries TRBV5-1 and TRBJ2-3; D ambiguous. The sequence was collected from a human donor with alopecia areata. DNA for the CDR3: TGCGCCAGCAGGCTTCAATTACGCACAGATACGCAGTATTTT. Translation gives CASRLQLRTDTQYF.